The T cell receptor (beta chain) described here comes from a study of CXCR3-negative and CXCR3-positive naive CD8 T cells (dated by TCRdb to between 2018 and 2020). For context, the study as a whole: In total, some 150 million TRB reads were obtained, corresponding to roughly 1.5 +/- 0.3 million reads per library. Naive subsets from five or six donors and memory cells from 3 donors were included in the TRBV-TRBJ cluster analysis. The diversity and physicochemical repertoire analyses included 11 donors pooled from two independent experiments. Points the paper makes about the study in general: Both naive subsets had comparably high repertoire diversity, while memory CD8+ T cells had much lower repertoire diversity. TRBV-TRBJ usage was similar between naive CXCR3-negative and CXCR3-positive cells from the same donor, while memory cells showed distinct patterns. Freshly isolated PBMCs were used for most assays because CXCR3 expression went down partially after cryopreservation. Surface CD5, linked to self-reactivity in mice, was comparable between naive subsets; TCR interaction strength was therefore also inferred from TRB CDR3 physicochemical properties. TRB CDR3s from CXCR3-positive naive cells showed higher hydrophobicity (lower Kidera factor 4), lower energy, and higher strength and volume indices than CXCR3-negative naive cells.

Based on the germline V gene (reference sequence), the CDR1 and CDR2 sequences are PRHDT and FYEKMQ. From cysteine to phenylalanine, the CDR3 is 11 amino acids long. The entry carries no DNA sequence. The data were produced on a NextSeq 550. The Human TCR Profiling Kit (MiLaboratory) was used to prepare UMI-labeled 5' RACE TRB cDNA libraries. cDNA synthesis used the entire amount of extracted RNA, and PCR amplification then used the entire amount of cDNA produced. The libraries were made side by side, with each library going through the same number of PCR cycles. From the authors' description of their analysis: With a minimum of two reads required per UMI, MIGEC and MiXCR pulled out about 57,000 +/- 9,900 unique UMI-labeled TRB cDNA molecules from each library. Each library averaged around 40,000 +/- 10,000 functional in-frame TRB CDR3 nucleotide clonotypes without stop codons. After downsampling to 5000 UMI-labeled TRB molecules per sample, diversity metrics, including normalized Shannon-Wiener and Chao1, were computed in VDJtools. Clonotype-size-weighted physicochemical properties of the central five CDR3 residues (interaction energy, strength, volume and Kidera factor 4) were computed in VDJtools. TCRdb reprocessed the reads and provides one entry for every CDR3 protein sequence; no DNA is given. In this record, the V and J calls reflect TCRdb's handling and not the investigators' own analysis. In this sample's table one finds tens of thousands of distinct CDR3 sequences. The ten most abundant clones make up 0.55% to 0.75% of the sample.

For each CD8+ T cell subset, flow sorting was done in triplicate, and about 300,000 cells per subset went directly into RLT lysis buffer. To exclude memory contaminants, naive CD8+ T cells were stringently defined as CD45RO-CCR7+CD27+CD95-. Using standard density gradient centrifugation, peripheral blood mononuclear cells were isolated from buffy coats. Naive CXCR3-negative and CXCR3-positive CD8+ T cells were flow-sorted on a FACSAria III. An RNeasy Mini Kit was used to extract total RNA from the sorted cells. Note on this clonotype: The specificity of this receptor is unknown.

The sequence was obtained from a human donor in good health. Some clones in this sample may be carry-over from other donors' samples. The chain is assembled from TRBV13 and TRBJ2-1; lacking DNA, the TRBD1 call made by TCRdb goes unchecked. Material: naive CXCR3+ CD8+ T cells from blood. The cell subset or site label, read with the paper, signifies: CD45RO-CCR7+CD27+CD95- naive CD8+ T cells expressing CXCR3 (TNR3+). The CDR3 protein sequence reads: CAIPLGAEQFF. Extended through the reference TRBV13 and TRBJ2-1 proteins, this CDR3 yields the full variable domain: AAGVIQSPRHLIKEKRETATLKCYPIPRHDTVYWYQQGPGQDPQFLISFYEKMQSDKGSIPDRFSAQQFSDYHSELNMSSLELGDSALYFCAIPLGAEQFFGPGTRLTVL.